This record concerns one T cell receptor beta chain sequence. This clonotype was observed many times. The antigen it recognizes is unknown. Nothing much larger sits one base from this clone, and base qualities are not available. Sample time point, as interpreted from the label and publication: patch test 2, 6 weeks after DPC sensitization. Sample treatment or condition, as interpreted from the label and publication: therapeutic diphenylcyclopropenone sensitization with weekly scalp DPC. Blood at each patch-test visit was drawn before the patch test was applied. To be eligible, patients had to be aged 18 to 70, diagnosed with alopecia and judged suitable for DPC therapy, while pregnant patients were excluded. Total RNA was isolated from unfractionated whole blood collected in Tempus Blood RNA tubes. The CDR3 goes from the cysteine to the phenylalanine over 20 residues. Here the CDR3 DNA is all that survives: 60 bases in frame from base 1. CDR1 and CDR2, per the germline V gene (reference sequence), are LNHDA and SQIVND. Trimming leaves V shorter by 5 bases and J shorter by 2 bases, with the junction holding 17 bases beyond the gene matches.

The sample comes from a study of human T cells and chemical hapten exposure (dated by TCRdb to the early 2020s). Context from the whole study: For sensitization, 2% DPC in acetone was applied to a roughly 2 cm by roughly 2 cm area of upper inner arm skin. The study tracked peripheral blood TCR repertoire changes in vivo during primary and secondary sensitization to the hapten diphenylcyclopropenone (DPC) in alopecia patients. Patch testing on the upper back used Finn chambers containing 0.01% DPC, with scoring done after 6 days according to International Contact Dermatitis Research Group standards. The mostly female patient cohort included alopecia areata with under or over 50% scalp involvement, alopecia totalis and alopecia universalis. About 28 alopecia patients gave blood for TCR sequencing at one to four time points (pre-sensitization, 2, 6 and 24 weeks). Blood samples were taken from patients before sensitization (week 0) and then at 2, 6 and about 24 weeks after DPC sensitization. Libraries were combined into a pool for sequencing, and differences in TCR yield between samples came mainly from small differences in library volumes within the pool. Patients additionally received weekly therapeutic DPC doses to the scalp throughout the approximately 25-week study period.

Points the paper makes about the study in general: Because every patient had alopecia, a presumed autoimmune disease, the patients' immune response might differ from that of healthy individuals. After repeated subsampling, the strength of the expansion versus patch-test correlation and the threshold at which it became significant changed. A positive correlation was found between the number of PT1 expanded TCRs and patch test score, with significance reached at thresholds 8, 16 and 32 but not 4. Compared with pre-sensitization or healthy control sets, expanded TCRs formed significantly more large CDR3 similarity clusters, which is consistent with antigen-driven responses. The number of TCRs above 1 in 1000 frequency did not change with DPC sensitization; there was no evidence of global repertoire structure alterations.

The library was prepared using RACE. The listed sequencing device is NextSeq 500. During library preparation, unique molecular identifiers were attached to individual cDNA molecules so that TCRs could be counted in a quantitative, reproducible way. Both TCR alpha and TCR beta chains were sequenced from each blood RNA sample. The study's processing was this. A median of roughly 99,000 TCRs per sample was observed, with a range of about 20,000 to 750,000. The Decombinator software suite was used to annotate V, J and CDR3 in the TCR reads. To make PS versus PT1 abundance plots, every sample was subsampled to the same number of TCRs (28,000). TCRs were defined as expanded if absent before sensitization and observed at least eight times at the 2-week time point. The raw public data were reprocessed by TCRdb itself: fastp quality trimming at Q25, MiXCR clonotype calling, in-frame beta chains only. Rows matching on CDR3 protein sequence are summarized as one entry with the most common DNA and genes. The V and J calls and clone size are TCRdb's, not the authors'. The table for this sample lists about 84,000 distinct CDR3 sequences; 10% to 13% of them were counted only once. The ten biggest clones cover around 2.5% of the sample.

Specimen: whole blood, collected in connection with sensitization to the hapten diphenylcyclopropenone (DPC). The chain was built from TRBV19 and TRBJ1-5; 11 central bases correspond to TRBD1. The sequence came from a woman in her twenties or thirties with alopecia areata. Some clones in this sample may be carry-over from other donors' samples. The bases read TGTGCCAGTAGTTTCCGGGGCCTAGGACAGGGGGCTCAAGGCAATCAGCCCCAGCATTTT. Its product reads: CASSFRGLGQGAQGNQPQHF.